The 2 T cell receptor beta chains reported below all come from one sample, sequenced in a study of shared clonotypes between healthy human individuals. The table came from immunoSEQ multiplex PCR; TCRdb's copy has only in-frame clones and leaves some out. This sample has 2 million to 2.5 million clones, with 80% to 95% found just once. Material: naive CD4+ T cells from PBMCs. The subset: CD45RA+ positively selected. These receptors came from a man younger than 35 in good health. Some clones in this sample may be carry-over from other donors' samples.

CDR3 residues: CASSLASAADEKLFF. The CDR3 bases are TGTGCCAGCAGCTTAGCGTCGGCAGCTGATGAAAAACTGTTTTTT. The rearrangement uses TRBV7-2 and TRBJ1-4; D gene unclear. The germline V and J ends were trimmed by 0 bases and 6 bases, with 11 bases remaining between them. CDR1 SGHTA and CDR2 FQGNSA come from the germline V gene. The CDR3 is made up of 15 amino acids.

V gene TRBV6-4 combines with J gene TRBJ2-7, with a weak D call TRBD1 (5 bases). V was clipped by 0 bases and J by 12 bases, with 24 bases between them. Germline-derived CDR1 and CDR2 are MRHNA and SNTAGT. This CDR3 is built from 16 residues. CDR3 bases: TGTGCCAGCAGTGACTCGGGTGGGGCCCTCCCTACGAGCATGTACTTC. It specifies CASSDSGGALPTSMYF.